Following are 29 T cell receptor beta chains from one sample sequenced in a study of Ad26.COV2.S vaccination and SARS-CoV-2 variants. Produced via immunoSEQ multiplex PCR; TCRdb's table is partial and in-frame only. Of some 520,000 clones in the sample, roughly nine tenths were seen once. Specified treatment: roughly 19 received Ad26.COV2.S at low or high dose, single or two shots; roughly five received placebo; per-sample allocation not given. All samples were drawn on day 63, counting from the first vaccine or placebo injection. Sequencing used peripheral blood, obtained in a trial of Ad26.COV2.S vaccine versus placebo. These receptors were collected from a person aged 18-60 years who received the Ad26.COV2.S COVID-19 vaccine or a placebo.

V and J are TRBV29-1 and TRBJ1-2; no clear D gene. The germline V gene has CDR1 SQVTM and CDR2 ANQGSEA. The CDR3 consists of 12 residues. Deletions cut 0 bases from V and 6 bases from J, with 8 bases between. The CDR3 spells CSVEDPQNGYTF. DNA for the CDR3: TGCAGCGTTGAAGACCCACAGAATGGCTACACCTTC.

The CDR3 loop reads CASSLVALGPDTQYF. DNA of the CDR3: TGTGCCAGCAGCTTGGTGGCCTTAGGGCCAGATACGCAGTATTTT. J is TRBJ2-3 and V is TRBV5-6; the D is unclear. Looked up from germline, CDR1 is SGHDT and CDR2 is YYEEEE. The CDR3 is 15 residues long. Trimming pared 0 bases from V and 4 bases from J, leaving 12 bases between.

The rearrangement joins TRBV6-2 or TRBV6-3 to TRBJ1-2, with 9 nucleotides matching TRBD1. The germline V gene encodes CDR1 MNHEY and CDR2 SVGEGT. V lost 4 bases, J lost 8 bases, and 8 bases stayed unmatched. This CDR3 is 14 amino acids long. CDR3 coding DNA: TGTGCCAGCAGTTTTGTGGGGACAGGGTCCGGCTACACCTTC. It specifies CASSFVGTGSGYTF.

V is TRBV7-9 and J is TRBJ1-4; D call uncertain. Germline V gene data show CDR1 as SEHNR and CDR2 as FQNEAQ (reference sequence). The germline V and J ends were trimmed by 1 base and 12 bases, with 9 bases remaining between them. This CDR3 has 12 residues. This CDR3 reads CASSLEVGELFF. The CDR3 DNA follows: TGTGCCAGCAGCTTAGAGGTCGGCGAACTGTTTTTT.

The chain links TRBV9 to TRBJ2-5, with 9 bases fitting TRBD1. CDR3 size: 16 residues. J was trimmed by 5 bases and V by 3 bases; bases with no gene match: 11. CDR1 is SGDLS and CDR2 is YYNGEE in the germline V gene. The CDR3 loop is CASSGGQGSVLETQYF. The CDR3 coding sequence is TGTGCCAGCAGCGGGGGACAGGGCTCCGTTTTGGAGACCCAGTACTTC.

Concerning this clone: One end of the junction varies from germline; a read error may be responsible. The gene calls are TRBV28 and TRBJ1-5; TRBD1 might be the D (5 bases). The CDR3 totals 15 residues. The germline CDR1 and CDR2 sequences are MDHEN and SYDVKM. CDR3 sequence: CASRGGAASHQPQHF. DNA of the CDR3: TGTGCCAGCCGGGGAGGGGCGGCTAGCCATCAGCCCCAGCATTTT.

The V call is TRBV29-1, the J call TRBJ1-2; D is ambiguous. This CDR3 is 11 amino acids long. Germline V gene sequence: CDR1 SQVTM, CDR2 ANQGSEA. The V gene lost 1 base and the J gene lost 8 bases, with 8 bases spanning the gap. The CDR3 nucleotides read TGCAGCGTTGAAGTCGGGGTCGGCTACACCTTC. Encoded protein: CSVEVGVGYTF.

This chain connects TRBV27 to TRBJ2-2, with unresolved D. The V end was cut by 2 bases, the J end by 6 bases, with 7 bases between. CDR1 is MNHEY, CDR2 SMNVEV, per germline (reference sequence). This CDR3 is 13 amino acids long. The CDR3 loop is CASSLPFAGELFF. The CDR3 DNA reads as TGTGCCAGCAGTTTACCCTTTGCCGGGGAGCTGTTTTTT.

In the case of this clone: Other nucleotide sequences in the sample specify the same CDR3. V is TRBV12-3 or TRBV12-4 and J is TRBJ2-7, with D unclear. Trimming pared 1 base from V and 4 bases from J, leaving 2 bases between. The CDR3 length is 11 residues. The CDR3 bases are TGTGCCAGCAGTTTAGTGTACGAGCAGTACTTC. Translation: CASSLVYEQYF.

The chain recombines TRBV15 with TRBJ2-7; 10 nucleotides align to TRBD1. The ends lost 2 bases at V and 3 bases at J; junction bases unmatched: 22. Per germline, CDR1 LNHNV and CDR2 YYDKDF (reference sequence). This CDR3 contains 21 residues. The CDR3 DNA follows: TGTGCCACCAGCAGACGAAAAGCGGGACAGGGGAAAGGGCTAAGGTACTACGAGCAGTACTTC. This encodes CATSRRKAGQGKGLRYYEQYF.

J is TRBJ1-5 and V is TRBV18; D not resolved. Germline CDR1 KGHSH, CDR2 LQKENI. V was shortened by 3 bases and J by 9 bases, with 9 bases between the two germline ends. This CDR3 spans 12 amino acids. CDR3 nucleotides: TGTGCCAGCTCACCGTTCGTAGGGCCCCAGCATTTT. Translated, it gives CASSPFVGPQHF.

The sample holds a few counts of this clone. The chain couples TRBV6-6 to TRBJ2-3, with TRBD1 as a possible D gene (6 bases). CDR3 length equals 13 residues. From germline, CDR1 is MNHNY and CDR2 SVGAGI (reference sequence). The ends were cut back, 5 bases at V and 4 bases at J, with 10 bases in the middle. The CDR3 sequence: CASSATGSDTQYF. The CDR3 DNA reads as TGTGCCAGCAGTGCCACAGGGTCAGATACGCAGTATTTT.

The chain has TRBV5-5 and TRBJ2-7, with D hard to call. The CDR3 is made up of 13 amino acids. Trimming cost V 0 bases and J 3 bases, with 7 bases left between them. Germline V gene sequence: CDR1 SGHKS, CDR2 YYEKEE (reference sequence). The CDR3 protein is CASSLAPIYEQYF. The CDR3 DNA is TGTGCCAGCAGCTTGGCCCCCATCTACGAGCAGTACTTC. Based on the CDR3 plus reference TRBV5-5 and TRBJ2-7, the full variable domain is DAGVTQSPTHLIKTRGQQVTLRCSPISGHKSVSWYQQVLGQGPQFIFQYYEKEERGRGNFPDRFSARQFPNYSSELNVNALLLGDSALYLCASSLAPIYEQYFGPGTRLTVT.

The genes are TRBV5-6 and TRBJ2-6; D gene ambiguous. This CDR3 is 18 amino acids long. V lost 4 bases and J 0 bases, leaving 17 bases between the germline ends. Looked up from germline, CDR1 is SGHDT and CDR2 is YYEEEE. Here the CDR3 DNA reads TGTGCCAGCAGCCCCCTCCCGACATCCTACTCTGGGGCCAACGTCCTGACTTTC. As protein: CASSPLPTSYSGANVLTF.

This chain connects TRBV2 to TRBJ2-5; no clear D gene. Trimming removed 0 bases from V and 4 bases from J, with 12 bases in between. Germline V gene lookup returns CDR1 SNHLY and CDR2 FYNNEI. The CDR3 is 15 residues long. CDR3: CASSEALPSPETQYF. In DNA, the CDR3 is TGTGCCAGCAGTGAAGCGCTTCCGAGCCCAGAGACCCAGTACTTC.

In this sample, this clone turned up once. V gene TRBV9 combines with J gene TRBJ1-6; D is unresolved. The germline gives CDR1 SGDLS, CDR2 YYNGEE. This CDR3 contains 16 residues. Trimming removed 4 bases at V and 2 bases at J, with 13 bases between. The DNA for the CDR3 is TGTGCCAGCAGCCCCACCCCGGCTACCTATAATTCACCCCTCCACTTT. It encodes CASSPTPATYNSPLHF.

In this sample, this clone turned up once. V gene TRBV28 combines with J gene TRBJ1-2; D is possibly TRBD1 (5 bases). Trimming pared 6 bases from V and 7 bases from J, leaving 15 bases between. The CDR3 sequence is 13 residues long. Germline CDR1 MDHEN, CDR2 SYDVKM. The CDR3, as DNA: TGTGCCAGCAGCTCAAACCCTGGGGGTGGCTACACCTTC. Its protein is CASSSNPGGGYTF.

This rearrangement joins TRBV14 to TRBJ2-7; the D gene is possibly TRBD2 (6 bases). V lost 5 bases, J lost 3 bases, and 14 bases lay in between. Germline V CDR1 and CDR2: SGHDN, FVKESK. This CDR3 spans 14 amino acids. The CDR3 region has the DNA TGTGCCAGCAGCGGCCGACTAGAACTCTACGAGCAGTACTTC. Its translation: CASSGRLELYEQYF.

The chain recombines TRBV4-3 with TRBJ2-5; 11 positions match TRBD1. In germline, CDR1 is LGHNA, CDR2 YSLEER. V trimming: 3 bases; J trimming: 5 bases; junction bases outside the gene matches: 5. This CDR3 comprises 15 residues. CDR3 DNA sequence: TGCGCCAGCAGCCACGGGACAGGGGGTGTGGAGACCCAGTACTTC. Translating it yields CASSHGTGGVETQYF.

The V gene is TRBV7-2, the J gene TRBJ2-3; D is uncertain. The germline V and J ends were trimmed by 2 bases and 4 bases, with 10 bases remaining between them. Germline V gene lookup returns CDR1 SGHTA and CDR2 FQGNSA. The CDR3 spans 14 residues. CDR3 sequence: CASSLRLRSDTQYF. As DNA, the CDR3 is TGTGCCAGCAGCTTAAGGCTCCGTTCAGATACGCAGTATTTT.

The chain joins TRBV15 to TRBJ2-7, with TRBD2 identical over 11 bases. The V segment lost 8 bases and the J segment 4 bases; nucleotides outside the gene matches: 4. The CDR3 is 13 amino acids. The V gene's germline CDR1 is LNHNV and CDR2 YYDKDF (reference sequence). CDR3 sequence reads: CATRASGRYEQYF. CDR3 coding DNA: TGTGCCACCCGGGCTAGCGGGAGGTACGAGCAGTACTTC.

This chain connects TRBV3-1 (or the pseudogene TRBV3-2) to TRBJ1-2; the D gene is possibly TRBD1 (5 bases). The CDR3 has 14 residues. Trimming removed 7 bases from V and 5 bases from J, with 17 bases in between. In germline, CDR1 is LGHDT, CDR2 YNNKEL (reference sequence). This CDR3 is CASTATGQGYGYTF. CDR3 bases: TGTGCCAGCACCGCAACCGGACAAGGGTATGGCTACACCTTC.

The chain couples TRBV11-2 to TRBJ2-5, with 10 bases identical to TRBD2. Germline V gene sequence: CDR1 SGHAT, CDR2 FQNNGV. V was pared by 5 bases and J by 2 bases, with 2 bases of the junction left unmatched. The CDR3 has 14 amino acids. For the CDR3, the DNA is TGTGCCAGCAGCCCAGCGGGAGGGCAAGAGACCCAGTACTTC. This gives the protein CASSPAGGQETQYF.

V usage is TRBV7-2 and J usage is TRBJ1-6; 12 bases map to TRBD1. The CDR3 spans 15 residues. Germline V CDR1 and CDR2: SGHTA, FQGNSA. The ends lost 1 base at V and 12 bases at J; junction bases unmatched: 4. CDR3 in amino acids: CASSLGGTGGLPLHF. The CDR3 region has the DNA TGTGCCAGCAGCTTAGGAGGGACAGGGGGCCTACCCCTCCACTTT.

The V gene is TRBV6-5, the J gene TRBJ2-5, with TRBD1 matching over 8 bases. J gave up 5 bases and V 8 bases, and 7 bases lay outside the gene matches. CDR3 size: 13 residues. From germline, CDR1 is MNHEY and CDR2 SVGAGI. The CDR3 region is CASRGQVLETQYF. The DNA of the CDR3 is TGTGCCAGCCGGGGACAGGTTTTGGAGACCCAGTACTTC.

The rearrangement uses TRBV28 and TRBJ2-7; the D is unclear. V lost 3 bases to trimming and J lost 6 bases, with 21 bases between them. The CDR3 is 16 residues long. CDR1 MDHEN and CDR2 SYDVKM come from the germline V gene. The CDR3 sequence: CASSLTPGAALAEQYF. The DNA for the CDR3 is TGTGCCAGCAGTTTGACCCCCGGCGCGGCTTTAGCCGAGCAGTACTTC.

CDR3: CSVKAGAGTDTQYF. As DNA, the CDR3 is TGCAGCGTTAAGGCGGGAGCCGGCACAGATACGCAGTATTTT. This chain uses TRBV29-1 with TRBJ2-3; 7 bases line up with TRBD2. Trimming removed 5 bases from V and 1 base from J; junction bases left unmatched: 6. Germline CDR1 and CDR2: SQVTM and ANQGSEA. The CDR3 sequence is 14 residues long.

This clone was found a few times. The sample carries other DNA sequences with the same CDR3. CDR3 nucleotide sequence: TGTGCCAGCAGTTACAGGGGAATCGAAAAACTGTTTTTT. Its translation: CASSYRGIEKLFF. The V and J genes are TRBV28 and TRBJ1-4, with 7 bases fitting TRBD1. There are 13 residues in the CDR3. V was pared by 4 bases and J by 8 bases, with 4 bases of the junction left unmatched. CDR1 and CDR2 from the germline V gene are MDHEN and SYDVKM.

The chain joins TRBV7-2 to TRBJ1-2, with TRBD1 as a possible D gene (6 bases). Germline CDR1 and CDR2: SGHTA and FQGNSA. This CDR3 has 14 amino acids. Trimming took 2 bases from V and 7 from J, leaving 14 bases between them. The CDR3 nucleotides are TGTGCCAGCAGCTTATTACAGGGAGTTGGTGGCTACACCTTC. Protein: CASSLLQGVGGYTF.